The 17 T cell receptor beta chains given below trace back to one sample, sequenced in a study of spatial heterogeneity in lung cancer. No antigen is known for these receptors. Findings and limits, study-wide: Counts of expanded intratumoral alpha and beta TCRs tracked tumor mutation counts.

A single record per CDR3 protein comes from TCRdb applying MiXCR to the 5' RACE reads. The sample has fewer than 11,000 distinct CDR3 sequences, around 7.3% seen once. Time point described: sample taken at primary tumor resection. The input for sequencing was lung tumor tissue, taken at surgery. The origin of the receptors is a male donor with early-stage non-small cell lung cancer.

The sample holds many counts of this clonotype. This sequence joins TRBV7-3 and TRBJ2-3; 8 nucleotides line up with TRBD2. Germline trimming cut 11 bases from V and 3 bases from J; bases unmatched to any gene: 7. The CDR3 is made up of 13 amino acids. CDR1 is SGHTA and CDR2 is FQGTGA in the germline V gene. Here the CDR3 reads CASGVAGTDTQYF. CDR3 DNA sequence: TGTGCCTCCGGGGTAGCGGGGACAGATACGCAGTATTTT.

This clonotype was observed at least ten times. The chain is built from TRBV7-8 and TRBJ2-1, with 11 nucleotides matching TRBD2. CDR1 is SGHVS, CDR2 FQNEAQ, per germline. V dropped 3 bases and J dropped 7; count of bases not matched to a gene: 5. The CDR3 covers 15 residues. CDR3 sequence: CASSFTSGSLNEQFF. CDR3 sequence (DNA): TGTGCCAGCAGCTTCACTAGCGGGAGTTTAAATGAGCAGTTCTTC.

This clonotype was seen ten or more times. The rearrangement uses TRBV7-8 and TRBJ2-2; D remains ambiguous. V lost 6 bases and J 0 bases, leaving 8 bases between the germline ends. The CDR3 runs 14 residues. Germline CDR1 and CDR2: SGHVS and FQNEAQ. Written as DNA, the CDR3 is TGTGCCAGCAGAAAGGATTCGAACACCGGGGAGCTGTTTTTT. Translating it yields CASRKDSNTGELFF.

In this sample, this clonotype turned up many times. The chain combines TRBV5-6 with TRBJ1-3; D unclear. CDR1 SGHDT and CDR2 YYEEEE come from the germline V gene. V was clipped by 1 base and J by 0 bases, with 11 bases between them. The CDR3 is made up of 16 amino acids. The CDR3 coding sequence is TGTGCCAGCAGCTTGCGACCGCCGAGCTCTGGAAACACCATATATTTT. Protein sequence: CASSLRPPSSGNTIYF.

There are many counts of this clonotype. This chain joins TRBV6-6 and TRBJ1-5; the D gene is possibly TRBD1 (6 bases). The CDR3 runs to 13 residues. Trimming cost V 8 bases and J 6 bases, with 14 bases left between them. The V gene's germline CDR1 is MNHNY and CDR2 SVGAGI (reference sequence). This CDR3 is CASSQGSGQPQHF. The CDR3 coding sequence is TGTGCCAGCTCCCAGGGGTCGGGTCAGCCCCAGCATTTT.

This clonotype was seen many times. The chain uses TRBV20-1 and TRBJ2-3; TRBD2 might be the D (7 bases). The CDR3 sequence is 15 residues long. Germline CDR1 is DFQATT and CDR2 is SNEGSKA (reference sequence). Between the trimmed V and J ends, which lost 0 bases and 3 bases, there was a span of 13 bases. The DNA for the CDR3 is TGCAGTGCTAGAGATTGGGGGGGCGCGACAGATACGCAGTATTTT. It is translated as CSARDWGGATDTQYF.

This clonotype occurred many times. The V call is TRBV5-6, the J call TRBJ2-5; 10 nucleotides line up with TRBD1. This CDR3 is 17 amino acids long. V shed 5 bases and J 0 bases; nucleotides not matched to a gene: 10. Germline V lookup: CDR1 SGHDT, CDR2 YYEEEE. CDR3 nucleotide sequence: TGTGCCAGCAGATCCCGACAGGGGGCGTCGTACCAAGAGACCCAGTACTTC. It codes for CASRSRQGASYQETQYF.

This clonotype was detected ten times or more. The V and J genes are TRBV12-5 and TRBJ2-5, with 8 nucleotides matching TRBD2. Trimming removed 5 bases from V and 3 bases from J; junction bases left unmatched: 11. Germline CDR1 reads LGHNT; CDR2 reads FRNRAP. The CDR3 consists of 16 residues. This CDR3 is CASGPPREAGEETQYF. CDR3 sequence (DNA): TGTGCTAGTGGTCCCCCCAGGGAAGCGGGGGAAGAGACCCAGTACTTC.

The sample holds many counts of this clonotype. The chain employs TRBV28 and TRBJ1-2, with D maybe TRBD1 (6 bases). The CDR3 runs to 14 residues. Germline V CDR1 and CDR2: MDHEN, SYDVKM. V dropped 4 bases and J dropped 4 bases, with 13 bases sitting between them. The chain's CDR3 is CASSSQGRGYGYTF. CDR3 coding DNA: TGTGCCAGCAGTTCCCAGGGGAGGGGCTATGGCTACACCTTC.

At least ten counts were recorded for this clonotype. The V and J genes are TRBV19 and TRBJ1-5, with D uncertain. Trimming shortened V by 7 bases and J by 3 bases, and 10 bases separated the two germline ends. Germline V lookup: CDR1 LNHDA, CDR2 SQIVND (reference sequence). CDR3 length equals 13 residues. The CDR3 nucleotides are TGTGCCAGTACTCGGGAATTCAATCAGCCCCAGCATTTT. It yields the protein CASTREFNQPQHF. The whole variable domain, filled in from reference TRBV19 and TRBJ1-5, reads DGGITQSPKYLFRKEGQNVTLSCEQNLNHDAMYWYRQDPGQGLRLIYYSQIVNDFQKGDIAEGYSVSREKKESFPLTVTSAQKNPTAFYLCASTREFNQPQHFGDGTRLSIL.

This clonotype was observed many times. The chain combines TRBV25-1 with TRBJ2-1; D is perhaps TRBD2 (6 bases). Germline CDR1 and CDR2: MGHDK and SYGVNS. This CDR3 region has 12 residues. Trimming removed 11 bases at V and 9 bases at J, with 17 bases between. The CDR3 nucleotides read TGTGCCGGAACTGGAGGGGACGGTGAGCAGTTCTTC. Translation gives CAGTGGDGEQFF.

This clonotype was recorded at least ten times. V and J are TRBV7-2 and TRBJ2-5; 9 bases match TRBD2. CDR1 and CDR2 from the germline V gene are SGHTA and FQGNSA. V lost 8 bases, J lost 4 bases, and 11 bases stayed unmatched. This CDR3 region has 15 residues. The CDR3 coding sequence is TGTGCCAGCGGATATAGCGGGGGAGCAGGAGAGACCCAGTACTTC. Amino acid sequence: CASGYSGGAGETQYF.

This clonotype has ten or more counts. The V call is TRBV29-1, the J call TRBJ2-7, with D perhaps assigned TRBD1 or TRBD2 (5 bases each). Germline CDR1 is SQVTM and CDR2 is ANQGSEA. Trimming pared 4 bases from V and 3 bases from J, leaving 16 bases between. The CDR3 has 14 residues. The CDR3 sequence: CSVVDGTRNYEQYF. The CDR3 region has the DNA TGCAGCGTTGTCGACGGGACGAGGAACTACGAGCAGTACTTC.

This clonotype was picked up a small number of times. J is TRBJ2-7 and V is TRBV5-4, with 9 bases that match TRBD2. From germline, CDR1 is SGHNT and CDR2 YYREEE (reference sequence). The CDR3 sequence is 15 residues long. Germline trimming cut 3 bases from V and 7 bases from J; bases unmatched to any gene: 11. The CDR3 nucleotides read TGTGCCAGCAGCTCTAAACTAGCGGGCCGCTTTGAGCAGTACTTC. This gives the protein CASSSKLAGRFEQYF.

This clonotype was found many times. The chain employs TRBV5-1 and TRBJ2-2; weak D call: TRBD2 (5 bases). Per germline, CDR1 SGHRS and CDR2 YFSETQ. The CDR3 is made up of 14 amino acids. Trimming removed 6 bases from V and 6 bases from J, with 15 bases in between. CDR3 loop: CASTRAAEAGELFF. CDR3 DNA: TGCGCCAGCACGAGGGCTGCGGAGGCCGGGGAGCTGTTTTTT.

This clonotype is medium-sized in the sample. The chain is built from TRBV28 and TRBJ2-1; 10 nucleotides align to TRBD2. CDR1 is MDHEN, CDR2 SYDVKM, per germline. Trimming cost V 6 bases and J 5 bases; bases outside gene matches: 7. The CDR3 is 15 residues long. DNA of the CDR3: TGTGCCAGCAGCACCCCGGGACTAGCGAACAATGAGCAGTTCTTC. Encoded protein: CASSTPGLANNEQFF.

V usage is TRBV7-2 and J usage is TRBJ2-7; D assignment may be TRBD1 or TRBD2 (5 bases each). Per the germline V gene, CDR1 is SGHTA and CDR2 is FQGNSA. The germline V and J ends were trimmed by 2 bases and 7 bases, with 12 bases remaining between them. This CDR3 is 13 amino acids long. This CDR3 is CASSLRDRLEQYF. In nucleotides, the CDR3 is TGTGCCAGCAGCTTACGGGACCGCCTGGAGCAGTACTTC. The variable domain in full, with the rest retrieved from reference TRBV7-2 and TRBJ2-7, is GAGVSQSPSNKVTEKGKDVELRCDPISGHTALYWYRQSLGQGLEFLIYFQGNSAPDKSGLPSDRFSAERTGGSVSTLTIQRTQQEDSAVYLCASSLRDRLEQYFGPGTRLTVT.